Each of the 10 T cell receptor beta chains below was sequenced from the same sample in a study of T cells in Graves' hyperthyroidism and ophthalmopathy. It was RNA transcripts that yielded the amplified TCR beta CDR3 regions. First-round RT-PCR of the TCR CDR3 relied on the HTBI primer set. TCRdb itself ran the multiplex PCR reads through MiXCR, one entry per CDR3 protein. This table has over 650,000 distinct CDR3 sequences, roughly 17% appearing once. Input material: blood. The receptors derive from a man in his late teens or twenties with Graves' hyperthyroidism.

This clonotype was recorded many times. The rearrangement uses TRBV28 and TRBJ1-2, with 8 bases fitting TRBD1. Trimming removed 4 bases from V and 6 bases from J; junction bases left unmatched: 7. The CDR3 consists of 14 residues. Germline-derived CDR1 and CDR2 are MDHEN and SYDVKM. CDR3 coding DNA: TGTGCCAGCAGTTCTGGACAGGGATATGATGGCTACACCTTC. Protein product: CASSSGQGYDGYTF.

The sample holds many counts of this clonotype. This sequence joins TRBV11-1 and TRBJ2-1; 12 bases align to TRBD2. Germline lookup yields CDR1 SGHAT and CDR2 FQDESV (reference sequence). The V segment lost 3 bases and the J segment 2 bases; nucleotides outside the gene matches: 2. The CDR3 consists of 16 residues. The CDR3 DNA follows: TGTGCCAGCAGCTTTCGACTAGCGGGGGCCTACAATGAGCAGTTCTTC. Translation: CASSFRLAGAYNEQFF.

CDR3 DNA: TGTGCCACCAGTCCTGGGATGATCACGAACACCGGGGAGCTGTTTTTT. Encoded protein: CATSPGMITNTGELFF. The V call is TRBV24-1, the J call TRBJ2-2, with D unresolved. The germline V gene has CDR1 KGHDR and CDR2 SFDVKD. V lost 6 bases to trimming and J lost 0 bases, with 13 bases between them. The CDR3 length is 16 residues.

This clonotype was seen repeatedly, ten times or more. This chain uses TRBV12-3 or TRBV12-4 with TRBJ1-1, with D maybe TRBD1 (6 bases). This CDR3 has 16 amino acids. The V gene lost 5 bases and the J gene lost 1 base, with 17 bases spanning the gap. The CDR3 reads CASSNKGGVRNTEAFF. Written as DNA, the CDR3 is TGTGCCAGCAGTAACAAGGGGGGGGTTCGGAACACTGAAGCTTTCTTT.

There are a few counts of this clonotype. V gene TRBV7-9 combines with J gene TRBJ2-5, with D perhaps matching TRBD1 or TRBD2 (6 bases each). Germline loops: CDR1 SEHNR, CDR2 FQNEAQ (reference sequence). The CDR3 spans 13 residues. The V and J ends lost 7 bases and 5 bases respectively, with 14 bases between them. The chain's CDR3 is CASTQGGGETQYF. The CDR3 nucleotides read TGTGCCAGCACCCAAGGGGGAGGCGAGACCCAGTACTTC.

The chain carries TRBV27 and TRBJ2-1; 13 bases align to TRBD2. V dropped 3 bases and J dropped 8; count of bases not matched to a gene: 7. Germline V gene sequence: CDR1 MNHEY, CDR2 SMNVEV (reference sequence). This CDR3 is built from 16 residues. The CDR3 coding sequence is TGTGCCAGCAGTTTTTGGAGTGGACTAGCGGGAGATGAGCAGTTCTTC. Translating it yields CASSFWSGLAGDEQFF.

A few counts support this clonotype. This chain joins TRBV19 and TRBJ2-2; unclear D gene. Trimming took off 4 bases at V and 7 bases at J, with 7 bases between the two ends. The CDR3 covers 12 residues. Germline CDR1 reads LNHDA; CDR2 reads SQIVND (reference sequence). CDR3 sequence reads: CASSSKLGELFF. CDR3 DNA sequence: TGTGCCAGTAGTAGCAAGCTCGGGGAGCTGTTTTTT.

This rearrangement joins TRBV20-1 to TRBJ2-3, with 7 bases aligning to TRBD1. The length of the CDR3 is 16 residues. V lost 0 bases, J lost 3 bases, and 9 bases stayed unmatched. The germline V gene encodes CDR1 DFQATT and CDR2 SNEGSKA (reference sequence). In DNA form, the CDR3 reads TGCAGTGCTAGAGATCTTGCGACAGGGCGAACAGATACGCAGTATTTT. Translating gives CSARDLATGRTDTQYF.

This clonotype was observed a handful of times. The chain joins TRBV7-2 to TRBJ2-7, with 8 bases that match TRBD2. The CDR3 has 15 residues. After removal of 1 base from V and 3 bases from J, the junction contained 5 bases not matched to a gene. Germline values: CDR1 SGHTA, CDR2 FQGNSA. CDR3 in DNA: TGTGCCAGCAGCTTAGGTCCGGCGGGGGGCTACGAGCAGTACTTC. Protein sequence: CASSLGPAGGYEQYF.

At least ten counts were recorded for this clonotype. V usage is TRBV20-1 and J usage is TRBJ2-1; the D is unclear. Per germline, CDR1 DFQATT and CDR2 SNEGSKA (reference sequence). Trimming took 7 bases from V and 6 from J, leaving 7 bases between them. The CDR3 has 10 amino acids. The CDR3 region is CSGAGNEQFF. The CDR3 bases are TGCAGTGGGGCAGGCAATGAGCAGTTCTTC.